The 18 T cell receptor beta chains listed next were all sequenced from one sample in a study of T cell clonotyping in hematopoietic cell transplantation. Repertoires were generated with immunoSEQ multiplex PCR, while TCRdb's copy carries only in-frame clones and drops some. The table records 15,000 or so clones, approximately 85% of them present only once. The sample taken for sequencing was peripheral blood mononuclear cells. These receptors were collected from a middle-aged woman in good health. Some clones in this sample may be carry-over from other donors' samples.

This clone came up once. This chain joins TRBV7-2 and TRBJ2-7, with D unresolved. The V gene's germline CDR1 is SGHTA and CDR2 FQGNSA. The CDR3 length is 13 residues. With 0 bases removed from V and 0 bases from J, the gap between germline ends came to 3 bases. Here the CDR3 reads CASSLASSYEQYF. CDR3 DNA sequence: TGTGCCAGCAGCTTAGCTAGCTCCTACGAGCAGTACTTC.

The rearrangement uses TRBV30 and TRBJ2-2; either TRBD1 or TRBD2 may supply D (6 bases each). There are 16 residues in the CDR3. Germline V lookup: CDR1 GTSNPN, CDR2 SVGIG (reference sequence). The V end was cut by 0 bases, the J end by 0 bases, with 11 bases between. Here the CDR3 reads CAWSVWGAPNTGELFF. For the CDR3, the DNA is TGTGCCTGGAGTGTGTGGGGGGCTCCGAACACCGGGGAGCTGTTTTTT.

The rearrangement joins TRBV6-1 to TRBJ2-1; no definite D call. V lost 11 bases to trimming and J lost 8 bases, with 10 bases between them. This CDR3 is built from 10 residues. Germline V CDR1 and CDR2: MNHNS, SASEGT. CDR3 in DNA: TGTGCCTGGCCGTGGGATGAGCAGTTCTTC. Translating it yields CAWPWDEQFF.

CDR3 sequence (DNA): TGTGCCAGCAGCATGGGCTCGGGATTGCCCTCCGAGCAGTACTTC. This sequence encodes CASSMGSGLPSEQYF. The chain carries TRBV5-6 and TRBJ2-7, with TRBD2 as a possible D gene (5 bases). The CDR3 is made up of 15 amino acids. The germline V and J ends were trimmed by 4 bases and 6 bases, with 20 bases remaining between them. Germline V CDR1 and CDR2: SGHDT, YYEEEE. The full variable domain, rest sourced from reference TRBV5-6 and TRBJ2-7, is DAGVTQSPTHLIKTRGQQVTLRCSPKSGHDTVSWYQQALGQGPQFIFQYYEEEERQRGNFPDRFSGHQFPNYSSELNVNALLLGDSALYLCASSMGSGLPSEQYFGPGTRLTVT.

This clone was counted between two and nine times. The CDR3 protein is CASSQVRTNINTEAFF. The DNA of the CDR3 is TGCGCCAGCAGCCAAGTAAGGACTAACATTAACACTGAAGCTTTCTTT. The chain recombines TRBV4-1 with TRBJ1-1; the D is unclear. Between the trimmed V and J ends, which lost 1 base and 2 bases, there was a span of 14 bases. The CDR3 totals 16 residues. Germline-derived CDR1 and CDR2 are MGHRA and YSYEKL.

This clone showed up just once. The CDR3 DNA sequence: TGTGCCAGCAGCGCACGTACGGGCGGCTACACCTTC. Its protein is CASSARTGGYTF. This chain connects TRBV25-1 to TRBJ1-2; D gene ambiguous. Trimming stripped 6 bases from V and 8 bases from J, with 13 bases between. The CDR3 is 12 residues long. CDR1 MGHDK and CDR2 SYGVNS come from the germline V gene.

The chain recombines TRBV4-3 with TRBJ1-2; weak D call: TRBD1 (5 bases). CDR1 and CDR2 (germline): LGHNA, YSLEER. V was pared by 0 bases and J by 8 bases, with 13 bases between. There are 14 residues in the CDR3. The DNA for the CDR3 is TGCGCCAGCAGCCAAGATCCCCAGGAGGGGGGCTACACCTTC. It is translated as CASSQDPQEGGYTF.

The chain uses TRBV28 and TRBJ2-7; possible D gene TRBD2, 6 bases. Germline lookup yields CDR1 MDHEN and CDR2 SYDVKM. Trimming took off 6 bases at V and 4 bases at J, with 25 bases between the two ends. The CDR3 extends over 17 amino acids. The CDR3 here is CASSFAWGEASFYEQYF. The CDR3 DNA reads TGTGCCAGCAGCTTCGCCTGGGGGGAGGCGAGCTTTTACGAGCAGTACTTC.

This chain joins TRBV28 and TRBJ2-3; TRBD2 might be the D (6 bases). V lost 6 bases and J 3 bases, leaving 13 bases between the germline ends. The CDR3 loop spans 14 amino acids. Germline V gene data show CDR1 as MDHEN and CDR2 as SYDVKM. In DNA, the CDR3 is TGTGCCAGCAGCCGGGACTTTGGGACAGATACGCAGTATTTT. Translating it yields CASSRDFGTDTQYF.

The rearrangement links TRBV7-8 to TRBJ1-1; TRBD1 might be the D (5 bases). Trimming pared 7 bases from V and 1 base from J, leaving 13 bases between. Germline V gene lookup returns CDR1 SGHVS and CDR2 FQNEAQ. CDR3 size: 14 residues. CDR3 sequence: CASNPTGGNTEAFF. The DNA for the CDR3 is TGTGCCAGCAACCCAACGGGGGGGAACACTGAAGCTTTCTTT.

The chain has TRBV29-1 and TRBJ2-7, with D tentatively TRBD2 (6 bases). The germline V gene has CDR1 SQVTM and CDR2 ANQGSEA. CDR3 length: 11 amino acids. The V end lost 6 bases, the J end lost 5 bases, and 11 bases lay between the germline ends. CDR3 in amino acids: CSVSREDEQYF. The CDR3 DNA follows: TGCAGCGTAAGCAGGGAGGACGAGCAGTACTTC.

V and J are TRBV4-3 and TRBJ2-7; the D is unclear. This CDR3 has 15 residues. Trimming removed 0 bases at V and 3 bases at J, with 12 bases between. Germline-derived CDR1 and CDR2 are LGHNA and YSLEER. The CDR3 bases are TGCGCCAGCAGCCAAGATCGGCAGGAAATCTACGAGCAGTACTTC. Protein: CASSQDRQEIYEQYF.

The J gene is TRBJ1-5, the V gene TRBV6-6; no firm D call. CDR1 and CDR2 from the germline V gene are MNHNY and SVGAGI (reference sequence). This CDR3 has 13 amino acids. The V and J ends lost 5 bases and 3 bases respectively, with 8 bases between them. Written as DNA, the CDR3 is TGTGCCAGCAGTACGATCCTCAATCAGCCCCAGCATTTT. Translated, it gives CASSTILNQPQHF.

V is TRBV28 and J is TRBJ2-3, with 7 bases lining up with TRBD1. Losses at the gene ends were 4 bases for V and 2 bases for J; bases not matched to a gene: 3. This CDR3 contains 14 residues. Germline V gene lookup returns CDR1 MDHEN and CDR2 SYDVKM. Written as DNA, the CDR3 is TGTGCCAGCAGTTCCGGGACAGCCACAGATACGCAGTATTTT. Its protein is CASSSGTATDTQYF.

The chain employs TRBV19 and TRBJ2-2, with D hard to call. Germline V gene data show CDR1 as LNHDA and CDR2 as SQIVND (reference sequence). The CDR3 runs 12 residues. V was pared by 6 bases and J by 4 bases, with 6 bases between. The CDR3 protein is CASRWSTGELFF. CDR3 nucleotides: TGTGCCAGTAGATGGAGCACCGGGGAGCTGTTTTTT.

The chain couples TRBV2 to TRBJ1-4; a weak D match, TRBD1 (5 bases). Trimming stripped 11 bases from V and 8 bases from J, with 15 bases between. CDR3 length: 12 amino acids. The V gene's germline CDR1 is SNHLY and CDR2 FYNNEI. Here the CDR3 reads CALRGGEEKLFF. The DNA of the CDR3 is TGTGCCCTTCGGGGCGGTGAGGAAAAACTGTTTTTT.

This clone was counted once. The V and J genes are TRBV6-5 and TRBJ1-2, with 9 bases fitting TRBD1. Per the germline V gene, CDR1 is MNHEY and CDR2 is SVGAGI. J lost 2 bases, V lost 4 bases, and 5 bases had no gene match. The CDR3 spans 15 residues. The DNA of the CDR3 is TGTGCCAGCAGTTCGCCGGGACAGGGAAACTATGGCTACACCTTC. Translating gives CASSSPGQGNYGYTF.

CDR3 loop: CASSPRTSGIRIGELFF. As DNA, the CDR3 is TGTGCCAGCAGTCCTCGGACTAGCGGGATTCGGATCGGGGAGCTGTTTTTT. The chain joins TRBV28 to TRBJ2-2, with 12 bases aligning to TRBD2. CDR1 and CDR2 from the germline V gene are MDHEN and SYDVKM. This CDR3 has 17 amino acids. Germline trimming cut 5 bases from V and 7 bases from J; bases unmatched to any gene: 11.